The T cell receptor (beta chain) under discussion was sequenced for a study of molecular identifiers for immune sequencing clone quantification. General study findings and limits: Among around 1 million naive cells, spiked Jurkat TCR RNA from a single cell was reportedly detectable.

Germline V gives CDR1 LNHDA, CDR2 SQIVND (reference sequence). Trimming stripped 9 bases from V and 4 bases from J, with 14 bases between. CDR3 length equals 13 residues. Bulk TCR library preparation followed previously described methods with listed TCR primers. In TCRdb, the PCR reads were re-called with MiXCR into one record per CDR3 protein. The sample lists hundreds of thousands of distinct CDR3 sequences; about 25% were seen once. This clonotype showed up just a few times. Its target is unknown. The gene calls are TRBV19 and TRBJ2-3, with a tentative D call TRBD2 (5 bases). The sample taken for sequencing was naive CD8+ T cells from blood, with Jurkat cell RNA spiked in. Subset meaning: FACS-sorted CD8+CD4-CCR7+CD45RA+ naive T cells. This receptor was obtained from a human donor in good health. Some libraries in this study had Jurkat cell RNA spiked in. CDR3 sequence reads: CASREGPPDTQYF. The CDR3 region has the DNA TGTGCCAGCCGAGAGGGCCCCCCAGATACGCAGTATTTT.